This passage covers 15 T cell receptor beta chains from one sample sequenced in a study of identical twins. TCRdb re-derived calls from the 5' RACE reads in MiXCR, one entry per CDR3 protein. The table records 350,000 to 450,000 distinct CDR3 sequences, roughly 18% of them present only once. Sequencing was carried out using naive T cells sorted from blood. These receptors were collected from a man over 45 in good health.

The chain is built from TRBV20-1 and TRBJ2-7; 7 bases line up with TRBD2. CDR1 and CDR2 from the germline V gene are DFQATT and SNEGSKA (reference sequence). The CDR3 spans 13 residues. Trimming removed 5 bases from V and 2 bases from J; junction bases left unmatched: 6. The CDR3 sequence is CSAHSRGTYEQYF. CDR3 DNA: TGCAGTGCTCATTCGCGGGGGACCTACGAGCAGTACTTC.

This chain links TRBV9 with TRBJ2-5; D may be TRBD2 (6 bases). In germline, CDR1 is SGDLS, CDR2 YYNGEE. The CDR3 spans 13 residues. V was pared by 0 bases and J by 5 bases, with 8 bases between. In DNA, the CDR3 is TGTGCCAGCAGCGTAGCTACTAGCGAGACCCAGTACTTC. Its translation: CASSVATSETQYF.

This clonotype was seen more than once but under ten times. The chain has TRBV10-3 and TRBJ1-2; TRBD1 matches at 9 bases. CDR1 ENHRY and CDR2 SYGVKD come from the germline V gene. V lost 4 bases, J lost 3 bases, and 0 bases stayed unmatched. This CDR3 has 13 amino acids. CDR3 region: CAISGTGDYGYTF. Here the CDR3 DNA reads TGTGCCATCAGTGGGACAGGGGACTATGGCTACACCTTC.

The chain recombines TRBV7-9 with TRBJ1-1, with D hard to call. The CDR3 contains 13 residues. Trimming shortened V by 7 bases and J by 5 bases, and 14 bases separated the two germline ends. The germline gives CDR1 SEHNR, CDR2 FQNEAQ (reference sequence). The chain's CDR3 is CASTGPSGTEAFF. In nucleotides, the CDR3 is TGTGCCAGCACCGGACCCTCGGGAACTGAAGCTTTCTTT.

CDR3 loop: CASVGPESSTDTQYF. CDR3 sequence (DNA): TGTGCCAGCGTAGGTCCAGAGTCTAGCACAGATACGCAGTATTTT. This rearrangement joins TRBV12-3 or TRBV12-4 to TRBJ2-3; no reliable D call. This CDR3 spans 15 amino acids. Trimming left V 8 bases short and J 0 bases short, with 15 bases between.

The rearrangement uses TRBV20-1 and TRBJ2-1, with TRBD2 matching over 8 bases. CDR1 is DFQATT, CDR2 SNEGSKA, per germline (reference sequence). The ends lost 0 bases at V and 4 bases at J; junction bases unmatched: 5. The CDR3 spans 15 residues. This chain's CDR3 is CSAREGGRRYNEQFF. As DNA, the CDR3 is TGCAGTGCTAGAGAGGGCGGGAGGAGGTACAATGAGCAGTTCTTC.

This clonotype came up many times. The chain recombines TRBV11-1 with TRBJ2-6; D call uncertain. The germline CDR1 and CDR2 sequences are SGHAT and FQDESV (reference sequence). Trimming cost V 0 bases and J 3 bases, with 6 bases left between them. CDR3 length: 15 amino acids. The chain's CDR3 is CASSLAVIGANVLTF. The DNA for the CDR3 is TGTGCCAGCAGCTTAGCGGTGATTGGGGCCAACGTCCTGACTTTC. Supplemented by reference TRBV11-1 and TRBJ2-6, the full variable domain reads EAEVAQSPRYKITEKSQAVAFWCDPISGHATLYWYRQILGQGPELLVQFQDESVVDDSQLPKDRFSAERLKGVDSTLKIQPAELGDSAMYLCASSLAVIGANVLTFGAGSRLTVL.

This clonotype appeared many times. The chain has TRBV29-1 and TRBJ2-5; possible D gene TRBD2, 5 bases. The germline V gene encodes CDR1 SQVTM and CDR2 ANQGSEA. V lost 7 bases to trimming and J lost 2 bases, with 20 bases between them. The CDR3 covers 15 residues. The CDR3 DNA reads TGCAGCGGTTTTGGCAAGAAGGACTCTCAAGAGACCCAGTACTTC. Its protein is CSGFGKKDSQETQYF.

The CDR3 DNA follows: TGTGCCAGCAGCTTAGGGACTACCAACAATGAGCAGTTCTTC. This gives the protein CASSLGTTNNEQFF. The chain is built from TRBV7-9 and TRBJ2-1; D may be TRBD2 (6 bases). Trimming stripped 1 base from V and 5 bases from J, with 9 bases between. The germline gives CDR1 SEHNR, CDR2 FQNEAQ (reference sequence). This CDR3 contains 14 residues.

There are many counts of this clonotype. The chain recombines TRBV5-1 with TRBJ2-2; the D gene is possibly TRBD1 (6 bases). V lost 3 bases to trimming and J lost 3 bases, with 12 bases between them. CDR1 is SGHRS and CDR2 is YFSETQ in the germline V gene. The CDR3 consists of 15 residues. CDR3 region: CASSYLNRDTGELFF. CDR3 DNA sequence: TGCGCCAGCAGCTACCTTAACAGGGACACCGGGGAGCTGTTTTTT.

The chain recombines TRBV5-1 with TRBJ2-1, with D possibly called TRBD1 or TRBD2 (5 bases each). V shed 3 bases and J shed 4 bases, with 11 bases lying between them. The V gene's germline CDR1 is SGHRS and CDR2 YFSETQ. The CDR3 length is 14 residues. The CDR3 loop reads CASSWDGVYNEQFF. The CDR3 nucleotides read TGCGCCAGCAGCTGGGACGGAGTATACAATGAGCAGTTCTTC.

The chain combines TRBV7-6 with TRBJ2-3; 9 bases are shared with TRBD2. The CDR3 spans 16 residues. V dropped 4 bases and J dropped 2; count of bases not matched to a gene: 7. Germline CDR1 is SGHVS and CDR2 is FNYEAQ. Here the CDR3 reads CASSSSSGAYTDTQYF. Written as DNA, the CDR3 is TGTGCCAGCAGCTCATCTAGCGGGGCTTACACAGATACGCAGTATTTT.

In its sample, this clonotype was seen many times. The chain links TRBV20-1 to TRBJ2-2; D assignment may be TRBD1 or TRBD2 (5 bases each). Germline CDR1 reads DFQATT; CDR2 reads SNEGSKA (reference sequence). This CDR3 comprises 13 residues. Between the trimmed V and J ends, which lost 3 bases and 4 bases, there was a span of 9 bases. The CDR3: CSASRGRTGELFF. The CDR3 region has the DNA TGCAGTGCTAGTAGGGGACGCACCGGGGAGCTGTTTTTT.

Many counts were recorded for this clonotype. The CDR3 sequence is CASSQTARGAYQETQYF. The CDR3, as DNA: TGTGCCAGCAGCCAAACCGCCAGAGGAGCCTACCAAGAGACCCAGTACTTC. This chain links TRBV3-1 with TRBJ2-5; no clear D gene. Looked up from germline, CDR1 is LGHDT and CDR2 is YNNKEL (reference sequence). With 2 bases removed from V and 0 bases from J, the gap between germline ends came to 16 bases. This CDR3 has 17 residues.

This clonotype showed up just a few times. CDR3 DNA sequence: TGCAGCGTTGCTGGGACTAGCGGGGGGACAGATACGCAGTATTTT. It translates to CSVAGTSGGTDTQYF. The V gene is TRBV29-1, the J gene TRBJ2-3; 15 positions match TRBD2. Germline CDR1 reads SQVTM; CDR2 reads ANQGSEA. The length of the CDR3 is 15 residues. V shed 4 bases, J shed 3 bases, and the junction held 2 bases outside the gene matches.